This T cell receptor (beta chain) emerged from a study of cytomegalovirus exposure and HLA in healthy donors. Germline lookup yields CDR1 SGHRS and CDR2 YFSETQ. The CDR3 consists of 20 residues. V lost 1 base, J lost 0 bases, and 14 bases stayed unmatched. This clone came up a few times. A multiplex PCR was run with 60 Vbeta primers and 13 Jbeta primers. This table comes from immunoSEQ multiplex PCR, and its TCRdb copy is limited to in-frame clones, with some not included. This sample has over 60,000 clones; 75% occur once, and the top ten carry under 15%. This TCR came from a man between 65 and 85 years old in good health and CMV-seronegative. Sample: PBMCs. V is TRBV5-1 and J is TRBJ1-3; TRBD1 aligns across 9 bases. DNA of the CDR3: TGCGCCAGCAGCTTGACCTTGAGGACAGGGGATTTGACCTCTGGAAACACCATATATTTT. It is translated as CASSLTLRTGDLTSGNTIYF.